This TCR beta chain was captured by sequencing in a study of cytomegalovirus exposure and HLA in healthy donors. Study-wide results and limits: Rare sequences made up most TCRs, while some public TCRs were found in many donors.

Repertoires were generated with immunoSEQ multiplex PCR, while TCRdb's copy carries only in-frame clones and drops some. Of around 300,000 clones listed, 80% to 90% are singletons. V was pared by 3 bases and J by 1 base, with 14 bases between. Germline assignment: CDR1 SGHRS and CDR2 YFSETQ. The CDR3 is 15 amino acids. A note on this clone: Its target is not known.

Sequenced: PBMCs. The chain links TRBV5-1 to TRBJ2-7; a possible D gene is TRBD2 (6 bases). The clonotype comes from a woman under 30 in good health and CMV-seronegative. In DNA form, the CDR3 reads TGCGCCAGCAGCTCCGCCGGGACTCTTTCCTACGAGCAGTACTTC. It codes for CASSSAGTLSYEQYF.